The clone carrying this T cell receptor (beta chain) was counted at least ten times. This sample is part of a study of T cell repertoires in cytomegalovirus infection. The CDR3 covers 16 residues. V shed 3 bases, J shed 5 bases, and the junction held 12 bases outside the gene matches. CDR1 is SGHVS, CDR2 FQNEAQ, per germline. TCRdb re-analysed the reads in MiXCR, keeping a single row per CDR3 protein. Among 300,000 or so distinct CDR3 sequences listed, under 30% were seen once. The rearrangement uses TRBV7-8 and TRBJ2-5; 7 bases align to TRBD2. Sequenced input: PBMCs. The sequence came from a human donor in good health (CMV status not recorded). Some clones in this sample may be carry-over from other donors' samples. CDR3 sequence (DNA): TGTGCCAGCAGCTTCCAGCCCGGGACTACGCATGAGACCCAGTACTTC. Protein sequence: CASSFQPGTTHETQYF.